This paragraph covers one TCR beta chain sequence. This sample was included in a study of blood T cell repertoires in COVID-19. Study-level background: The analysed material was cDNA or gDNA that came from T cells, B-cell-depleted T cells, or PBMCs.

V lost 5 bases, J lost 7 bases, and 10 bases stayed unmatched. Germline CDR1 SEHNR, CDR2 FQNEAQ (reference sequence). The CDR3 loop spans 15 amino acids. Sequencing was performed with immunoSEQ multiplex PCR; in TCRdb, only in-frame clones are kept and a portion is missing. The sample consists of under 150,000 clones, roughly three quarters of them appearing once. The V gene is TRBV7-9, the J gene TRBJ1-4, with 7 bases lining up with TRBD1. The receptor comes from a man older than 75 with acute or convalescent COVID-19. The sample consisted of peripheral blood. The CDR3: CASSQTGYQGEKLFF. CDR3 DNA sequence: TGTGCCAGCAGCCAGACAGGGTACCAAGGTGAAAAACTGTTTTTT.